This TCR beta chain was sequenced for a study of neurological immune-mediated disorders. The unsorted libraries originated from 2 million PBMCs kept at -80 C. The cDNA was generated through 5'RACE incorporating 10-nucleotide random UMIs. TCRdb used MiXCR to reprocess the 5' RACE reads, holding one entry per CDR3 protein. There are about 60,000 distinct CDR3 sequences in the sample; 3% to 4.5% occur only once, and 1.5% to 2% lies in the top ten. The CDR3 has 12 amino acids. Germline-derived CDR1 and CDR2 are MGHRA and YSYEKL. The ends were cut back, 2 bases at V and 10 bases at J, with 11 bases in the middle. Notes on this clonotype: The target antigen is unknown.

Findings of the study overall: Repertoires from 18 of 34 multiple sclerosis patients grouped phylogenetically into a related-CDR3 cluster, suggesting a possible signature. Whereas HTLV-1-associated myelopathy showed the most TCR clonal expansion, multiple sclerosis showed the least, with levels below those of healthy controls.

The rearrangement uses TRBV4-1 and TRBJ1-1; D ambiguous. Sequences were obtained from PBMCs. This clonotype was obtained from a man between 25 and 39 years old with multiple sclerosis. The CDR3 loop is CASSQQAGPAFF. The CDR3, as DNA: TGCGCCAGCAGCCAACAGGCCGGCCCAGCTTTCTTT.